The 3 T cell receptor beta chains reported below all come from one sample, sequenced in a study of blood T cell repertoires in COVID-19 (dated by TCRdb to between 2020 and 2021). The library was made by the immunoSEQ multiplex PCR assay. TCRdb's version of the immuneACCESS table is confined to in-frame rearrangements and falls short of the full clone set. An unresolved V gene accounts for under half of the shortfall where checked; the remainder is of unknown origin. The table for this sample lists about 45,000 clones; about nine tenths of them were counted only once. The ten largest clones add up to around 9.6% of the sample. Sequenced input: peripheral blood. These receptors all stem from an elderly woman with active COVID-19.

The V gene is TRBV19, the J gene TRBJ2-3; possibly TRBD2 for D (7 bases). V was cut by 3 bases and J by 4 bases, with 11 bases left in between. The CDR3 loop spans 14 amino acids. Germline-derived CDR1 and CDR2 are LNHDA and SQIVND (reference sequence). The CDR3 protein is CASSIEGGADTQYF. The CDR3 bases are TGTGCCAGTAGTATTGAAGGGGGGGCAGATACGCAGTATTTT. The full variable domain, with the rest looked up from reference TRBV19 and TRBJ2-3, is DGGITQSPKYLFRKEGQNVTLSCEQNLNHDAMYWYRQDPGQGLRLIYYSQIVNDFQKGDIAEGYSVSREKKESFPLTVTSAQKNPTAFYLCASSIEGGADTQYFGPGTRLTVL.

This clone occurred once. The chain carries TRBV3-1 (or the pseudogene TRBV3-2) and TRBJ1-4, with D hard to call. The germline gives CDR1 LGHDT, CDR2 YNNKEL (reference sequence). The CDR3 length is 14 residues. V shed 1 base and J shed 3 bases, with 6 bases lying between them. The CDR3 loop is CASSQAGPNEKLFF. In DNA, the CDR3 is TGTGCCAGCAGCCAAGCGGGTCCTAATGAAAAACTGTTTTTT.

The chain is built from TRBV28 and TRBJ2-5, with 8 bases identical to TRBD1. This CDR3 spans 14 amino acids. CDR1 is MDHEN, CDR2 SYDVKM, per germline. With V trimmed by 3 bases and J by 5 bases, 5 bases remained unmatched. CDR3 bases: TGTGCCAGCAGTTTGGACAGGGTCGGCGAGACCCAGTACTTC. Its translation is CASSLDRVGETQYF.